This T cell receptor (beta chain) comes out of a study of long-term antiretroviral therapy in people with HIV. Study overall: Initial samples were collected about a decade before the 2015 immediate-ART recommendation.

The V end was cut by 2 bases, the J end by 7 bases, with 9 bases between. The length of the CDR3 is 14 residues. Germline values: CDR1 MNHEY, CDR2 SMNVEV (reference sequence). Before they underwent DNA extraction, samples held about 1-10 million cryopreserved PBMC. With survey level as its setting, the immunoSEQ assay was v3.0. Sequencing of each sample targeted 40,000-50,000 T-cell genomes. Measured with immunoSEQ multiplex PCR; TCRdb has only the in-frame clones, and not every one. This sample carries 30,000 to 40,000 clones, about 83% of them seen once, and the ten largest clones take less than 9%.

The chain combines TRBV27 with TRBJ1-6; maybe TRBD1 (5 bases). The sequencing used unsorted PBMCs, collected 2 years after starting antiretroviral therapy. The source is a woman aged 50 to 60 with HIV. This CDR3 reads CASSLRGENSPLHF. The CDR3 DNA sequence: TGTGCCAGCAGTTTAAGAGGGGAAAATTCACCCCTCCACTTT.